This T cell receptor beta chain came from a study of shared clonotypes between healthy human individuals. Healthy adults negative for HIV, lacking recent acute infections or vaccinations, served as donors. Sequencing was performed with immunoSEQ multiplex PCR; in TCRdb, only in-frame clones are kept and a portion is missing. The repertoire holds approximately 740,000 clones, with roughly 70% as singletons. The sequenced material came from memory CD4+ T cells sorted from blood. This sample's subset: CD45RA-negative fraction. This TCR derives from a woman aged 25-40 years in good health.

The CDR3: CASSPHPATSGNEQFF. CDR3 sequence (DNA): TGTGCCAGCAGTCCCCACCCCGCGACTAGCGGCAATGAGCAGTTCTTC. The genes are TRBV28 and TRBJ2-1, with 9 bases that match TRBD2. CDR3 length: 16 residues. The V segment lost 5 bases and the J segment 6 bases; nucleotides outside the gene matches: 11. CDR1 and CDR2 (germline): MDHEN, SYDVKM.